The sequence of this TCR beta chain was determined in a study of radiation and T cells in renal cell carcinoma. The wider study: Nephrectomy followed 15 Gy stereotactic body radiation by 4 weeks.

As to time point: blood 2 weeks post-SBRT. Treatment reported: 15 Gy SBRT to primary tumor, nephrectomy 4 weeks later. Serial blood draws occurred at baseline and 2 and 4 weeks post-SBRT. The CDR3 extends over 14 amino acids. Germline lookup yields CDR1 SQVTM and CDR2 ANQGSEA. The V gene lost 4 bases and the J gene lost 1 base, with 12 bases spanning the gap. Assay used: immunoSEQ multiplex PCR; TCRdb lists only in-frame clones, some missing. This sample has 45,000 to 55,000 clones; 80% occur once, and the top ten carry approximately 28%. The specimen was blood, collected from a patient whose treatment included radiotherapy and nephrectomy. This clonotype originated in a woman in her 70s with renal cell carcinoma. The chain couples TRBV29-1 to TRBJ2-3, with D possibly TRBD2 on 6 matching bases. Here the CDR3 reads CSVAWDLGTDTQYF. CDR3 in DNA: TGCAGCGTTGCTTGGGACTTAGGCACAGATACGCAGTATTTT.